The 3 T cell receptor beta chains in this list originate from one sample, sequenced in a study of CD8+CD57+ T cells in acquired aplastic anemia. Genomic DNA, serving as template, underwent TCR beta VDJ and CDR3 profiling. Each CDR3 protein is one row after TCRdb ran MiXCR on the reads. Of around 130,000 distinct CDR3 sequences in the sample, 48% are singletons; the top ten hold 2% to 3%. Material: sorted CD4+, CD8+, or CD8+CD57+ T cells (not recorded which) from PBMCs. These receptors originate from a human donor in good health, serving as a control.

This sequence joins TRBV10-3 and TRBJ2-7; 9 bases align to TRBD1. This CDR3 has 14 residues. V gave up 7 bases and J gave up 5 bases; unmatched junction bases: 9. Per the germline V gene, CDR1 is ENHRY and CDR2 is SYGVKD. This CDR3 reads CAINPGQGANEQYF. In DNA, the CDR3 is TGTGCCATCAACCCGGGACAGGGAGCGAACGAGCAGTACTTC.

This clonotype occurred many times. This rearrangement joins TRBV20-1 to TRBJ2-2; 12 bases match TRBD1. The CDR3 consists of 16 residues. CDR1 DFQATT and CDR2 SNEGSKA come from the germline V gene (reference sequence). Trimming removed 5 bases from V and 0 bases from J; junction bases left unmatched: 4. The DNA of the CDR3 is TGCAGTGCTCAGGGACAGGGGGCAACGAACACCGGGGAGCTGTTTTTT. Translated: CSAQGQGATNTGELFF.

The J gene is TRBJ2-1, the V gene TRBV6-4; D is ambiguous. CDR1 and CDR2 (germline): MRHNA, SNTAGT. This CDR3 has 15 amino acids. V lost 2 bases and J lost 7, with 15 bases in between. The CDR3: CASSDASRNRNEQFF. The DNA for the CDR3 is TGTGCCAGCAGTGACGCATCACGAAACAGAAATGAGCAGTTCTTC.